Shown below are 9 T cell receptor beta chains from a single sample sequenced in a study of blood T cell repertoires in COVID-19 (dated by TCRdb to between 2020 and 2021). Library preparation was by the immunoSEQ multiplex PCR assay. This is the immuneACCESS table as TCRdb keeps it, with only in-frame sequences that have V and J called. A part of the clones is gone; compared with another copy, unresolved V genes explain less than half, and the rest is unexplained. The sample table shows 260,000 or so clones, and 85% are seen once. The ten top clones hold 2.5% of the sample. Sequencing was performed on PBMCs or T cells enriched from blood (not recorded which). The receptors originated from a woman between 45 and 60 years old who had recovered from COVID-19.

This clone was detected a few times. V usage is TRBV6-2 or TRBV6-3 and J usage is TRBJ1-2, with D unclear. The CDR3 has 12 amino acids. Germline V gene data show CDR1 as MNHEY and CDR2 as SVGEGT. The V and J ends lost 2 bases and 8 bases respectively, with 9 bases between them. The CDR3 region is CASSYLVGGYTF. In DNA, the CDR3 is TGTGCCAGCAGTTACCTCGTGGGCGGCTACACCTTC.

J is TRBJ2-2 and V is TRBV7-3; TRBD1 is a possible D gene (6 bases). Germline V CDR1 and CDR2: SGHTA, FQGTGA. V lost 1 base, J lost 4 bases, and 13 bases lay in between. The CDR3 has 16 amino acids. The CDR3, as DNA: TGTGCCAGCAGCTTAAAAGAGACAGGACCCACCGGGGAGCTGTTTTTT. Its translation: CASSLKETGPTGELFF. The full variable domain, with the rest looked up from reference TRBV7-3 and TRBJ2-2, is GAGVSQTPSNKVTEKGKYVELRCDPISGHTALYWYRQSLGQGPEFLIYFQGTGAADDSGLPNDRFFAVRPEGSVSTLKIQRTERGDSAVYLCASSLKETGPTGELFFGEGSRLTVL.

J is TRBJ1-2 and V is TRBV3-1 (or the pseudogene TRBV3-2); D is perhaps TRBD1 (5 bases). The CDR3 consists of 15 residues. The V and J ends lost 1 base and 3 bases respectively, with 12 bases between them. Germline V gene sequence: CDR1 LGHDT, CDR2 YNNKEL (reference sequence). CDR3: CASSQGNRGDYGYTF. The CDR3 DNA is TGTGCCAGCAGCCAAGGAAATCGGGGGGACTATGGCTACACCTTC.

V usage is TRBV5-1 and J usage is TRBJ1-2, with 8 bases fitting TRBD1. Trimming removed 7 bases from V and 3 bases from J; junction bases left unmatched: 8. The CDR3 runs 14 residues. The germline V gene has CDR1 SGHRS and CDR2 YFSETQ. The CDR3 protein is CASRGTGGYYGYTF. CDR3 DNA sequence: TGCGCCAGCCGGGGGACAGGTGGTTACTATGGCTACACCTTC.

The gene calls are TRBV6-9 and TRBJ1-1; D unclear. Looked up from germline, CDR1 is MNHGY and CDR2 is SVAAGI. V lost 4 bases and J lost 10, with 19 bases in between. The CDR3 is 14 residues long. CDR3 DNA: TGTGCCAGCAGTTCCTTCACTGCACGCAACCCAGCTTTCTTT. Residues: CASSSFTARNPAFF.

This chain links TRBV30 with TRBJ1-5; D uncertain. Germline loops: CDR1 GTSNPN, CDR2 SVGIG (reference sequence). V shed 2 bases and J shed 1 base, with 6 bases lying between them. The CDR3 spans 13 residues. The CDR3 nucleotides are TGTGCCTGGAGTTTGGGCAGCAATCAGCCCCAGCATTTT. Encoded protein: CAWSLGSNQPQHF. The full variable domain, its missing parts supplied by reference TRBV30 and TRBJ1-5, is SQTIHQWPATLVQPVGSPLSLECTVEGTSNPNLYWYRQAAGRGLQLLFYSVGIGQISSEVPQNLSASRPQDRQFILSSKKLLLSDSGFYLCAWSLGSNQPQHFGDGTRLSIL.

The chain combines TRBV7-9 with TRBJ2-3; 8 nucleotides agree with TRBD2. CDR1 and CDR2 from the germline V gene are SEHNR and FQNEAQ (reference sequence). Losses at the gene ends were 0 bases for V and 1 base for J; bases not matched to a gene: 6. This CDR3 contains 17 residues. CDR3 DNA: TGTGCCAGCAGCTTAGCAAGGGCAGCGGGGGGCACAGATACGCAGTATTTT. This gives the protein CASSLARAAGGTDTQYF.

The gene calls are TRBV15 and TRBJ1-1, with D hard to call. V lost 0 bases and J lost 0, with 20 bases in between. The CDR3 sequence is 19 residues long. The V gene's germline CDR1 is LNHNV and CDR2 YYDKDF (reference sequence). CDR3 coding DNA: TGTGCCACCAGCAGAGAACGGGAAGCCAAAGGTGGGTTGAACACTGAAGCTTTCTTT. The encoded protein is CATSREREAKGGLNTEAFF.

This chain links TRBV5-4 with TRBJ2-7, with 8 positions matching TRBD2. Germline V gene sequence: CDR1 SGHNT, CDR2 YYREEE (reference sequence). The CDR3 is 14 amino acids. V was pared by 4 bases and J by 3 bases, with 6 bases of the junction left unmatched. CDR3: CASSPWTSSYEQYF. In DNA form, the CDR3 reads TGTGCCAGCAGCCCATGGACTAGCAGCTACGAGCAGTACTTC.